Below, 8 T cell receptor beta chains from the same sample are listed, as sequenced in a study of cytomegalovirus exposure and HLA in healthy donors. A multiplex PCR was run with 60 Vbeta primers and 13 Jbeta primers. Profiled with immunoSEQ multiplex PCR; TCRdb holds only in-frame clones, not every one. The data hold some 170,000 clones, with 65% to 80% observed a single time. Sequencing was done on a sample of PBMCs. The receptor source for this set is a woman aged 25-40 years in good health and CMV-seronegative.

The chain recombines TRBV5-6 with TRBJ2-2, with 7 bases fitting TRBD2. CDR1 and CDR2 from the germline V gene are SGHDT and YYEEEE. The CDR3 is made up of 15 amino acids. V trimming: 3 bases; J trimming: 4 bases; junction bases outside the gene matches: 6. CDR3 nucleotide sequence: TGTGCCAGCAGCTGGGGAGAGCGGGGCACCGGGGAGCTGTTTTTT. Translated, it gives CASSWGERGTGELFF.

V and J are TRBV18 and TRBJ1-2, with 7 bases lining up with TRBD1. Germline assignment: CDR1 KGHSH and CDR2 LQKENI. The length of the CDR3 is 13 residues. V was pared by 3 bases and J by 2 bases, with 0 bases of the junction left unmatched. The CDR3 sequence: CASSPGQNYGYTF. Written as DNA, the CDR3 is TGTGCCAGCTCACCGGGACAGAACTATGGCTACACCTTC.

V and J are TRBV29-1 and TRBJ2-3; 11 nucleotides match TRBD2. Germline V gives CDR1 SQVTM, CDR2 ANQGSEA. The CDR3 length is 14 residues. The V segment lost 6 bases and the J segment 5 bases; nucleotides outside the gene matches: 7. The CDR3 reads CSVQIAGGLDTQYF. CDR3 DNA sequence: TGCAGCGTACAAATAGCGGGAGGGTTAGATACGCAGTATTTT.

The chain uses TRBV5-5 and TRBJ1-2; 7 positions match TRBD1. Losses at the gene ends were 4 bases for V and 6 bases for J; bases not matched to a gene: 12. CDR1 and CDR2 from the germline V gene are SGHKS and YYEKEE (reference sequence). The CDR3 spans 15 residues. CDR3 region: CASSRRAGGNNGYTF. The CDR3 DNA follows: TGTGCCAGCAGCCGGCGGGCAGGGGGTAATAATGGCTACACCTTC.

The chain carries TRBV9 and TRBJ2-3, with D maybe TRBD2 (6 bases). Germline lookup yields CDR1 SGDLS and CDR2 YYNGEE. The V end was cut by 4 bases, the J end by 2 bases, with 11 bases between. CDR3 length: 14 residues. CDR3 amino acids: CASSLWDSTDTQYF. In DNA form, the CDR3 reads TGTGCCAGCAGCCTGTGGGACTCCACAGATACGCAGTATTTT.

This chain joins TRBV28 and TRBJ1-2; no clear D. Germline V gene sequence: CDR1 MDHEN, CDR2 SYDVKM. The CDR3 is 17 amino acids. Trimming took off 4 bases at V and 8 bases at J, with 26 bases between the two ends. The CDR3: CASSYGTAITLGRGYTF. The CDR3 nucleotides are TGTGCCAGCAGTTACGGAACCGCCATAACTTTGGGGAGGGGCTACACCTTC.

The rearrangement joins TRBV11-2 to TRBJ1-2; possibly TRBD1 for D (5 bases). In germline, CDR1 is SGHAT, CDR2 FQNNGV. V lost 3 bases and J lost 4, with 9 bases in between. This CDR3 is built from 13 residues. CDR3 residues: CASSLGLSYGYTF. The DNA of the CDR3 is TGTGCCAGCAGCTTGGGACTCTCCTATGGCTACACCTTC.

This clone occurred a few times. The chain uses TRBV2 and TRBJ1-2, with 9 bases fitting TRBD1. This CDR3 comprises 13 residues. Germline trimming cut 6 bases from V and 8 bases from J; bases unmatched to any gene: 7. Germline-derived CDR1 and CDR2 are SNHLY and FYNNEI. Written as DNA, the CDR3 is TGTGCCAGCAGGGGACAGGGCCCGGGGGGCTACACCTTC. It is translated as CASRGQGPGGYTF.